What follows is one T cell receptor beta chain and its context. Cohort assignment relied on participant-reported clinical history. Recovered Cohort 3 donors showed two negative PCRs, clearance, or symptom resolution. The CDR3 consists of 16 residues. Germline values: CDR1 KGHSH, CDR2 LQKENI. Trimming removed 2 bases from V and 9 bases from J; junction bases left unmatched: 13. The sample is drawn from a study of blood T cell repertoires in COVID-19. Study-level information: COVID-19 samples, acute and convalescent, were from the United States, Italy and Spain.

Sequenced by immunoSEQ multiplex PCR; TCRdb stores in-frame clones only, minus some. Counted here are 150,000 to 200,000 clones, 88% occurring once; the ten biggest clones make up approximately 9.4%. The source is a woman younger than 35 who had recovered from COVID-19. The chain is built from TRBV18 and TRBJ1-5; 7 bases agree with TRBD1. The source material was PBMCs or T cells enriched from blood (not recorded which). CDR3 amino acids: CASSPEVGGGFLPQHF. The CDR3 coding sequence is TGTGCCAGCTCACCAGAAGTAGGAGGGGGCTTTCTGCCCCAGCATTTT.